This TCR beta chain was sequenced in a study of tumor-infiltrating lymphocytes in primary liver carcinoma. Study background: Patients were both men and women, whose ages ran from 30 to 69 years. Whole-study results and caveats: Significantly greater top-250-clone fractions characterized tumors relative to blood (p = 0.039). Tumor-adjacent and tumor-blood pairs displayed less overlap than did pairs of tumor regions.

The CDR3 is 18 residues long. CDR1 and CDR2 (germline): MNHNS, SASEGT. V lost 4 bases, J lost 0 bases, and 12 bases stayed unmatched. TCR beta cDNA came from around 0.5 ug total RNA, primed with a constant-region primer. Libraries of TCR beta came from three nested multiplex PCR rounds with slightly modified ARM-PCR. Each of the first two PCR rounds ran roughly 9 cycles with TRBV1-TRBV30 forward and C-beta reverse primers. MiXCR, applied by TCRdb to the multiplex PCR reads, yields one record per CDR3 protein. In the table there are some 180,000 distinct CDR3 sequences, about 60% of which are singletons. The blood RNA (from unsorted whole blood) was obtained, and germline DNA was also extracted. Chronic HBV infection was present, with no prior treatment. On this clonotype itself: Its antigen is still unknown.

Sequencing was performed on peripheral blood. The genes are TRBV6-1 and TRBJ2-3; 8 bases are a match to TRBD2. This clonotype was obtained from a man aged 35-49 years with primary liver carcinoma and hepatitis B virus infection. Here the CDR3 DNA reads TGTGCCAGCAGTGGATCAGCTAGCGGGCCTTATAGCACAGATACGCAGTATTTT. Residues: CASSGSASGPYSTDTQYF.